The rows below give T cell receptor beta chains drawn from one sample of a study of pediatric ulcerative colitis. The data were produced by immunoSEQ multiplex PCR, yet TCRdb's version contains in-frame clones alone and is incomplete. The table has 45,000 to 55,000 clones, roughly 79% seen once. Sequencing was performed on gut tissue. These receptors were collected from a girl under 18 with moderate ulcerative colitis. CDR3s leave out the opening cysteine and the closing phenylalanine or tryptophan.

v_gene,CDR3aa
TRBV2,ASSAGSGNTIY
TRBV7-2,ASSLELARTDTQY
TRBV5-4,ASSLDLAGGAADTQY
TRBV6-1,ASSVRTSGPGEQY
TRBV4-2,ASSQDILAGGLRAEQY
TRBV10-3,AIGSQPSEAF
TRBV7-9,ASSSWGRAGTDTQY
TRBV4-3,ASSQGTGQETQY
TRBV25-1,ASRGPEKLF
TRBV28,ASKNSGRSYNEQF
TRBV30,AWSIGPGCT
TRBV2,ASSEATSGSYEQY
TRBV28,ASRETGGSNQPQH
TRBV15,ATSRDRGTDTQY
TRBV7-9,ASSLVRAPASSPLH
TRBV29-1,SVVAGGMNTEAF
TRBV7-9,ASSFSGVGVTEAF
TRBV9,ASSSTATSVDTIY
TRBV5-6,ASTLIPGAGTGELF
TRBV5-1,ASSFQMWGESGELF
TRBV2,ASSDGPGWKNEQF
TRBV5-1,ASSVGQGIDPEEQF
TRBV15,ATSRAGHEQY
TRBV19,ASSISTESGANVLT
TRBV4-1,ASSQGSVYRPNSPLH
TRBV5-8,ASSLESGTGANVLT
TRBV5-1,ASSQGGYEQY
TRBV10-3,AIRWTSGNNEQF
TRBV6-5,ASSYGGNSNQPQH
TRBV6-1,ASKIRVRGNTIY
TRBV19,ASGNRDLNTGELF
TRBV6-1,ASSSSRVGQPQH
TRBV7-2,ASSLVGPGHTEAF
TRBV4-1,ASSQASYGHGYT
TRBV7-6,ASSSGQGRWNEQF
TRBV15,ATSRARGVREKLF
TRBV7-2,ASSLRLSGGLSGNTIY
TRBV5-6,ASSGIRDFHNEQF
TRBV2,ASAAIRGPNTEAF
TRBV18,ASSSGDSRFYEQY
TRBV6-5,ASSYKGNNSPLH
TRBV5-6,ASSLVTYEQY
TRBV30,AWSGASSTLNTEAF